Listed below are T cell receptor beta chains from one sample, sequenced in a study of T cells in Graves' hyperthyroidism and ophthalmopathy. MiXCR, run by TCRdb on the multiplex PCR reads, gives a single entry per CDR3 protein. The repertoire holds 500,000 to 800,000 distinct CDR3 sequences, approximately 14% seen once, with approximately 12% in the top ten. The sample comprised blood. The receptor source for this set is a woman aged 45-65 years with Graves' ophthalmopathy. The CDR3 runs from the conserved cysteine through the conserved F or W. A D gene is named only where the DNA matches it firmly. Size tells how often a clone was seen (once, few, many) or the class of an expanded clone, and some rows leave it out.

v_call: TRBV3-1; j_call: TRBJ1-1; clone_size: many; d_call: TRBD1; cdr3_aa: CASSYIGQGATEAFF; cdr3_nt: TGTGCCAGCAGCTATATAGGACAGGGTGCCACTGAAGCTTTCTTT
v_call: TRBV7-2; j_call: TRBJ2-5; clone_size: NA; d_call: TRBD2; cdr3_aa: CASSLASGRETQYF; cdr3_nt: TGTGCCAGCAGCTTAGCTAGCGGGAGGGAGACCCAGTACTTC
v_call: TRBV6-1; j_call: TRBJ1-2; clone_size: few; d_call: NA; cdr3_aa: CASTWAGVNYGYTF; cdr3_nt: TGTGCCAGCACCTGGGCAGGGGTTAACTATGGCTACACCTTC
v_call: TRBV20-1; j_call: TRBJ1-1; clone_size: many; d_call: TRBD1; cdr3_aa: CSARGGGTGGRDTEAFF; cdr3_nt: TGCAGTGCTAGAGGAGGGGGGACAGGGGGGCGGGACACTGAAGCTTTCTTT
v_call: TRBV29-1; j_call: TRBJ1-1; clone_size: few; d_call: NA; cdr3_aa: CSGSETEAFF; cdr3_nt: TGCAGCGGATCAGAAACTGAAGCTTTCTTT
v_call: TRBV18; j_call: TRBJ2-7; clone_size: few; d_call: NA; cdr3_aa: CASSPYGTRIYEQYF; cdr3_nt: TGTGCCAGCTCACCGTACGGGACAAGAATTTACGAGCAGTACTTC
v_call: TRBV12-3/TRBV12-4; j_call: TRBJ1-5; clone_size: many; d_call: TRBD1; cdr3_aa: CASSLFRDRAQPQHF; cdr3_nt: TGTGCCAGCAGTTTATTCCGGGACAGGGCTCAGCCCCAGCATTTT
v_call: TRBV20-1; j_call: TRBJ2-1; clone_size: many; d_call: TRBD2; cdr3_aa: CSAEGLAGGPIYNEQFF; cdr3_nt: TGCAGTGCTGAGGGACTAGCGGGAGGGCCTATCTACAATGAGCAGTTCTTC
v_call: TRBV19; j_call: TRBJ1-1; clone_size: NA; d_call: NA; cdr3_aa: CASSLSRGHEAFF; cdr3_nt: TGTGCCAGTAGTCTCTCTCGGGGGCATGAAGCTTTCTTT
v_call: TRBV6-1; j_call: TRBJ2-7; clone_size: many; d_call: NA; cdr3_aa: CATWAIEQYF; cdr3_nt: TGTGCCACCTGGGCTATCGAGCAGTACTTC
v_call: TRBV14; j_call: TRBJ2-7; clone_size: NA; d_call: TRBD1; cdr3_aa: CASSPERIGDRHYEQYF; cdr3_nt: TGTGCCAGCAGCCCTGAAAGAATAGGGGACAGACATTACGAGCAGTACTTC
v_call: TRBV7-2; j_call: TRBJ2-3; clone_size: NA; d_call: NA; cdr3_aa: CASIRLDTQYF; cdr3_nt: TGTGCCAGCATTCGGTTGGATACGCAGTATTTT
v_call: TRBV7-3; j_call: TRBJ2-1; clone_size: many; d_call: TRBD2; cdr3_aa: CASSSLASGPSEQFF; cdr3_nt: TGTGCCAGCAGCTCCTTAGCTAGCGGACCCTCAGAGCAGTTCTTC
v_call: TRBV2; j_call: TRBJ2-7; clone_size: many; d_call: TRBD2; cdr3_aa: CASGQASGRVEQYF; cdr3_nt: TGTGCCAGCGGGCAGGCTAGCGGGAGGGTCGAGCAGTACTTC
v_call: TRBV5-1; j_call: TRBJ2-7; clone_size: many; d_call: NA; cdr3_aa: CASSLGGASGHEQYF; cdr3_nt: TGCGCCAGCAGCTTGGGGGGCGCCTCCGGGCACGAGCAGTACTTC
v_call: TRBV4-3; j_call: TRBJ2-3; clone_size: NA; d_call: NA; cdr3_aa: CASSPTGGAPDTQYF; cdr3_nt: TGCGCCAGCAGCCCCACAGGGGGGGCACCAGATACGCAGTATTTT
v_call: TRBV6-2/TRBV6-3; j_call: TRBJ1-1; clone_size: many; d_call: TRBD1; cdr3_aa: CASSYETGGLNTEAFF; cdr3_nt: TGTGCCAGCAGTTACGAGACAGGGGGCTTGAACACTGAAGCTTTCTTT
v_call: TRBV4-2; j_call: TRBJ2-1; clone_size: NA; d_call: NA; cdr3_aa: CASSQDRSPHNEQFF; cdr3_nt: TGTGCCAGCAGCCAAGATCGTAGTCCACACAATGAGCAGTTCTTC
v_call: TRBV5-5; j_call: TRBJ2-2; clone_size: few; d_call: NA; cdr3_aa: CASRPLPGVLVNTGELFF; cdr3_nt: TGTGCCAGCAGACCCCTCCCTGGGGTGCTAGTGAACACCGGGGAGCTGTTTTTT
v_call: TRBV30; j_call: TRBJ1-6; clone_size: NA; d_call: NA; cdr3_aa: CAWSAGTVNSPLHF; cdr3_nt: TGTGCCTGGAGCGCTGGGACCGTGAATTCACCCCTCCACTTT
v_call: TRBV28; j_call: TRBJ2-7; clone_size: many; d_call: NA; cdr3_aa: CASSFSFTDQGIYEQYF; cdr3_nt: TGTGCCAGCAGTTTTAGCTTTACAGATCAGGGAATCTACGAGCAGTACTTC
v_call: TRBV5-4; j_call: TRBJ2-1; clone_size: few; d_call: TRBD2; cdr3_aa: CASSSRLLAGPFNEQFF; cdr3_nt: TGTGCCAGCAGCTCGCGCCTACTAGCGGGACCTTTCAATGAGCAGTTCTTC
v_call: TRBV6-2/TRBV6-3; j_call: TRBJ2-5; clone_size: few; d_call: NA; cdr3_aa: CASSSPGGDQETQYF; cdr3_nt: TGTGCCAGCAGTTCTCCAGGTGGGGACCAAGAGACCCAGTACTTC
v_call: TRBV30; j_call: TRBJ1-1; clone_size: many; d_call: NA; cdr3_aa: CAWTWLGLAEAFF; cdr3_nt: TGTGCCTGGACCTGGTTAGGTCTCGCTGAAGCTTTCTTT
v_call: TRBV9; j_call: TRBJ1-4; clone_size: few; d_call: TRBD1; cdr3_aa: CASTTGGTENEKLFF; cdr3_nt: TGTGCCAGCACCACGGGGGGGACAGAGAATGAAAAACTGTTTTTT
v_call: TRBV20-1; j_call: TRBJ2-7; clone_size: many; d_call: TRBD2; cdr3_aa: CSASPISGRALVQEQYF; cdr3_nt: TGCAGTGCTAGTCCTATTAGCGGGAGGGCCCTGGTGCAGGAGCAGTACTTC
v_call: TRBV18; j_call: TRBJ1-1; clone_size: many; d_call: NA; cdr3_aa: CASSPRPLNMDTEAFF; cdr3_nt: TGTGCCAGCTCACCACGGCCATTGAATATGGACACTGAAGCTTTCTTT
v_call: TRBV5-6; j_call: TRBJ1-2; clone_size: many; d_call: TRBD1; cdr3_aa: CASSYQDRDGYTF; cdr3_nt: TGTGCCAGCAGCTACCAAGACAGGGACGGCTACACCTTC
v_call: TRBV20-1; j_call: TRBJ1-2; clone_size: NA; d_call: TRBD1; cdr3_aa: CSARGQGNTYGYTF; cdr3_nt: TGCAGTGCTAGAGGACAGGGAAACACTTATGGCTACACCTTC
v_call: TRBV12-3/TRBV12-4; j_call: TRBJ1-2; clone_size: NA; d_call: NA; cdr3_aa: CASSFEVNYGYTF; cdr3_nt: TGTGCCAGCAGTTTTGAGGTGAACTATGGCTACACCTTC
v_call: TRBV20-1; j_call: TRBJ2-1; clone_size: many; d_call: NA; cdr3_aa: CSAANTGRYNEQFF; cdr3_nt: TGCAGTGCTGCAAATACGGGACGTTACAATGAGCAGTTCTTC
v_call: TRBV2; j_call: TRBJ2-6; clone_size: many; d_call: NA; cdr3_aa: CASSESGAGANVLTF; cdr3_nt: TGTGCCAGCAGTGAATCAGGGGCTGGGGCCAACGTCCTGACTTTC
v_call: TRBV9; j_call: TRBJ2-3; clone_size: NA; d_call: NA; cdr3_aa: CASSIEGTSTDTQYF; cdr3_nt: TGTGCCAGCAGCATCGAAGGAACTAGCACAGATACGCAGTATTTT
v_call: TRBV20-1; j_call: TRBJ2-1; clone_size: NA; d_call: TRBD2; cdr3_aa: CSALTSGRLGYNEQFF; cdr3_nt: TGCAGTGCCCTGACTAGCGGGAGGCTCGGGTACAATGAGCAGTTCTTC
v_call: TRBV19; j_call: TRBJ1-1; clone_size: NA; d_call: NA; cdr3_aa: CASSIRGGMNTEAFF; cdr3_nt: TGTGCCAGTAGTATCCGCGGAGGTATGAACACTGAAGCTTTCTTT
v_call: TRBV15; j_call: TRBJ2-1; clone_size: many; d_call: NA; cdr3_aa: CATSRGEGVTFYNEQFF; cdr3_nt: TGTGCCACCAGCAGAGGGGAGGGGGTGACCTTTTACAATGAGCAGTTCTTC
v_call: TRBV14; j_call: TRBJ2-3; clone_size: NA; d_call: NA; cdr3_aa: CASSQGPVSFWTQYF; cdr3_nt: TGTGCCAGCAGCCAAGGGCCTGTCTCATTTTGGACGCAGTATTTT
v_call: TRBV12-3/TRBV12-4; j_call: TRBJ2-3; clone_size: NA; d_call: TRBD2; cdr3_aa: CASSRGRGAEPTDTQYF; cdr3_nt: TGTGCCAGCAGTCGAGGGAGGGGAGCGGAGCCCACAGATACGCAGTATTTT
v_call: TRBV18; j_call: TRBJ1-1; clone_size: many; d_call: NA; cdr3_aa: CASSPSGSTEAFF; cdr3_nt: TGTGCCAGCTCACCCTCGGGGTCCACTGAAGCTTTCTTT
v_call: TRBV7-2; j_call: TRBJ1-5; clone_size: many; d_call: NA; cdr3_aa: CASSLDQNQPQHF; cdr3_nt: TGTGCCAGCAGCTTAGACCAAAATCAGCCCCAGCATTTT
v_call: TRBV2; j_call: TRBJ2-5; clone_size: many; d_call: NA; cdr3_aa: CASSIQGIETQYF; cdr3_nt: TGTGCCAGCAGCATACAGGGAATCGAGACCCAGTACTTC
v_call: TRBV15; j_call: TRBJ1-2; clone_size: NA; d_call: TRBD1; cdr3_aa: CATSERTGRLYGYTF; cdr3_nt: TGTGCCACCAGCGAAAGGACAGGGCGTCTCTATGGCTACACCTTC
v_call: TRBV27; j_call: TRBJ2-3; clone_size: many; d_call: TRBD2; cdr3_aa: CASSHLTSGKSTDTQYF; cdr3_nt: TGTGCCAGCAGTCACCTGACTAGCGGGAAATCCACAGATACGCAGTATTTT
v_call: TRBV4-2; j_call: TRBJ1-4; clone_size: few; d_call: NA; cdr3_aa: CASSQDGPILFF; cdr3_nt: TGTGCCAGCAGCCAAGATGGTCCTATCCTGTTTTTT
v_call: TRBV24-1; j_call: TRBJ2-3; clone_size: many; d_call: NA; cdr3_aa: CATSDFGLSTDTQYF; cdr3_nt: TGTGCCACCAGTGATTTCGGCCTGAGCACAGATACGCAGTATTTT
v_call: TRBV7-3; j_call: TRBJ1-1; clone_size: few; d_call: NA; cdr3_aa: CASSLTKGMNTEAFF; cdr3_nt: TGTGCCAGCAGCTTAACAAAGGGGATGAACACTGAAGCTTTCTTT
v_call: TRBV19; j_call: TRBJ2-2; clone_size: few; d_call: TRBD2; cdr3_aa: CASRGGLAGNTGELFF; cdr3_nt: TGTGCCAGTAGGGGAGGACTAGCGGGGAACACCGGGGAGCTGTTTTTT
v_call: TRBV14; j_call: TRBJ1-2; clone_size: few; d_call: NA; cdr3_aa: CASSTLPQANYGYTF; cdr3_nt: TGTGCCAGCAGCACCTTGCCTCAAGCTAACTATGGCTACACCTTC
v_call: TRBV6-2/TRBV6-3; j_call: TRBJ1-1; clone_size: few; d_call: TRBD1; cdr3_aa: CASNPQGTTEAFF; cdr3_nt: TGTGCCAGTAACCCACAGGGGACCACTGAAGCTTTCTTT
v_call: TRBV3-1; j_call: TRBJ1-4; clone_size: many; d_call: NA; cdr3_aa: CASSQDRGGVKLFF; cdr3_nt: TGTGCCAGCAGCCAAGACAGGGGAGGCGTTAAACTGTTTTTT